One and the same sample provided the 23 T cell receptor beta chains below, sequenced in a study of cytomegalovirus exposure and HLA in healthy donors. PCR was performed using 60 Vbeta and 13 Jbeta primers. Produced via immunoSEQ multiplex PCR; TCRdb's table is partial and in-frame only. Among around 100,000 clones listed, around 75% were seen once. Sequencing was done on a sample of PBMCs. The origin of the receptors is a man between 50 and 59 years old in good health and CMV-seronegative.

The CDR3 region has the DNA TGCGCCAGCCGGAGGGGACAGGGGACCGGGGAGCTGTTTTTT. This gives the protein CASRRGQGTGELFF. The chain uses TRBV10-2 and TRBJ2-2; 10 nucleotides match TRBD1. Germline V gene data show CDR1 as WSHSY and CDR2 as SAAADI. With V trimmed by 8 bases and J by 5 bases, 5 bases remained unmatched. This CDR3 comprises 14 residues.

The chain couples TRBV9 to TRBJ1-1; D is uncertain. The CDR3 is 15 amino acids. The germline gives CDR1 SGDLS, CDR2 YYNGEE. V lost 4 bases and J lost 7, with 20 bases in between. In nucleotides, the CDR3 is TGTGCCAGCAGCCCGAGATCCAGTGGAGCGGGTGAAGCTTTCTTT. This encodes CASSPRSSGAGEAFF.

This sequence joins TRBV5-1 and TRBJ2-5, with unresolved D. CDR1 is SGHRS and CDR2 is YFSETQ in the germline V gene. The CDR3 is 13 amino acids. The germline V and J ends were trimmed by 0 bases and 2 bases, with 5 bases remaining between them. CDR3 sequence reads: CASSLARQETQYF. CDR3 nucleotide sequence: TGCGCCAGCAGCTTGGCACGGCAAGAGACCCAGTACTTC.

This chain uses TRBV5-1 with TRBJ2-1, with TRBD2 matching 9 bases. Germline V gene data show CDR1 as SGHRS and CDR2 as YFSETQ. The CDR3 covers 15 residues. J lost 5 bases, V lost 0 bases, and 3 bases had no gene match. The CDR3 spells CASSLGGRADNEQFF. The CDR3 DNA follows: TGCGCCAGCAGCTTGGGCGGGAGGGCTGACAATGAGCAGTTCTTC.

This clone was detected a few times. This chain uses TRBV11-2 with TRBJ2-2; the D is unclear. Between the trimmed V and J ends, which lost 6 bases and 1 base, there was a span of 9 bases. This CDR3 has 14 amino acids. CDR1 SGHAT and CDR2 FQNNGV come from the germline V gene. CDR3 sequence reads: CASSSSLNTGELFF. The CDR3 DNA reads TGTGCCAGCAGTTCCTCCTTGAACACCGGGGAGCTGTTTTTT.

The chain has TRBV7-8 and TRBJ2-2; D not certain. V dropped 2 bases and J dropped 0 bases, with 7 bases sitting between them. The CDR3 has 15 residues. From germline, CDR1 is SGHVS and CDR2 FQNEAQ. The CDR3 loop reads CASSLLSANTGELFF. In DNA form, the CDR3 reads TGTGCCAGCAGCTTACTGTCAGCGAACACCGGGGAGCTGTTTTTT.

This clone was counted once. CDR3: CASSPGVRSETQYF. The CDR3 DNA sequence: TGTGCCAGCAGCCCGGGAGTTAGATCGGAGACCCAGTACTTC. The chain combines TRBV11-2 with TRBJ2-5, with D possibly TRBD2 on 6 matching bases. Germline lookup yields CDR1 SGHAT and CDR2 FQNNGV. The CDR3 totals 14 residues. V was cut by 5 bases and J by 5 bases, with 15 bases left in between.

The chain links TRBV18 to TRBJ1-5; TRBD1 is a possible D gene (5 bases). V lost 3 bases to trimming and J lost 0 bases, with 9 bases between them. Germline values: CDR1 KGHSH, CDR2 LQKENI. This CDR3 comprises 15 residues. The CDR3 spells CASSPRGNSNQPQHF. The CDR3 nucleotides read TGTGCCAGCTCACCCCGGGGGAATAGCAATCAGCCCCAGCATTTT.

The V and J genes are TRBV18 and TRBJ1-2; 8 nucleotides match TRBD1. This CDR3 spans 14 amino acids. Germline-derived CDR1 and CDR2 are KGHSH and LQKENI. V trimming: 6 bases; J trimming: 3 bases; junction bases outside the gene matches: 6. CDR3 amino acids: CASSPTGGDYGYTF. CDR3 nucleotide sequence: TGTGCCAGCTCGCCCACAGGGGGGGACTATGGCTACACCTTC.

The V call is TRBV6-1, the J call TRBJ1-4, with 7 bases identical to TRBD1. CDR3 length: 13 amino acids. After removal of 5 bases from V and 8 bases from J, the junction contained 5 bases not matched to a gene. Germline V gene lookup returns CDR1 MNHNS and CDR2 SASEGT. The CDR3 region is CASSRQGGEKLFF. CDR3 nucleotides: TGTGCCAGCAGTCGACAGGGCGGCGAAAAACTGTTTTTT.

The J gene is TRBJ2-7, the V gene TRBV6-1; D call uncertain. V shed 3 bases and J shed 3 bases, with 6 bases lying between them. Germline-derived CDR1 and CDR2 are MNHNS and SASEGT. This CDR3 comprises 12 residues. CDR3 nucleotide sequence: TGTGCCAGCAGTGATCCCGGCTACGAGCAGTACTTC. It is translated as CASSDPGYEQYF.

In its sample, this clone was seen a few times. This sequence joins TRBV5-6 and TRBJ2-7, with D possibly TRBD1 on 5 matching bases. Deletions cut 4 bases from V and 3 bases from J, with 14 bases between. Germline CDR1 and CDR2: SGHDT and YYEEEE. The CDR3 length is 14 residues. The CDR3 loop is CASSPRGGNYEQYF. The CDR3 coding sequence is TGTGCCAGCAGCCCTAGGGGTGGGAACTACGAGCAGTACTTC.

The genes are TRBV4-2 and TRBJ1-1; TRBD1 matches 7 bases. Germline V lookup: CDR1 LGHNA, CDR2 YNFKEQ. V dropped 3 bases and J dropped 12; count of bases not matched to a gene: 10. This CDR3 has 13 amino acids. In nucleotides, the CDR3 is TGTGCCAGCAGCCAGAGGGGGGACAGATACTCTTTCTTT. Translation: CASSQRGDRYSFF.

This clone was observed a few times. The chain uses TRBV5-5 and TRBJ2-3; 10 positions agree with TRBD1. The V and J ends lost 4 bases and 2 bases, in that order; junction bases with no gene match: 4. The germline V gene has CDR1 SGHKS and CDR2 YYEKEE (reference sequence). This CDR3 has 15 amino acids. The CDR3: CASSQTGGPTDTQYF. CDR3 nucleotides: TGTGCCAGCAGCCAGACAGGGGGCCCCACAGATACGCAGTATTTT.

The chain joins TRBV6-5 to TRBJ1-1; D is ambiguous. Trimming cost V 6 bases and J 5 bases, with 7 bases left between them. The CDR3 is 11 residues long. Germline assignment: CDR1 MNHEY and CDR2 SVGAGI. Here the CDR3 DNA reads TGTGCCAGCAGGTCGGGGACTGAAGCTTTCTTT. As protein: CASRSGTEAFF.

The chain uses TRBV4-1 and TRBJ2-7; 11 positions match TRBD2. Germline V gene lookup returns CDR1 MGHRA and CDR2 YSYEKL. The CDR3 length is 18 residues. J lost 4 bases, V lost 5 bases, and 16 bases had no gene match. For the CDR3, the DNA is TGCGCCAGCAGCGTAAGGGGGGTAGCGGGGGGGCCGGGTTACGAGCAGTACTTC. This sequence encodes CASSVRGVAGGPGYEQYF.

This rearrangement joins TRBV5-4 to TRBJ2-5, with TRBD1 as a possible D gene (6 bases). Between the trimmed V and J ends, which lost 1 base and 3 bases, there was a span of 13 bases. CDR3 length: 15 residues. Looked up from germline, CDR1 is SGHNT and CDR2 is YYREEE (reference sequence). CDR3 sequence: CASSLPGTKKETQYF. CDR3 coding DNA: TGTGCCAGCAGCTTGCCCGGGACAAAAAAAGAGACCCAGTACTTC.

V and J are TRBV7-9 and TRBJ2-7, with TRBD1 identical over 7 bases. The V gene's germline CDR1 is SEHNR and CDR2 FQNEAQ (reference sequence). With 5 bases clipped from V and 7 bases from J, the junction kept 11 bases outside the gene matches. This CDR3 has 14 residues. The CDR3 loop is CASSKPGQSVEQYF. As DNA, the CDR3 is TGTGCCAGCAGCAAACCGGGACAGTCGGTGGAGCAGTACTTC.

CDR3 sequence: CASSMGQGVGSPLHF. The CDR3 region has the DNA TGTGCCAGCAGCATGGGACAGGGGGTCGGTTCACCCCTCCACTTT. V usage is TRBV7-2 and J usage is TRBJ1-6; TRBD1 aligns across 11 bases. The germline V gene has CDR1 SGHTA and CDR2 FQGNSA. With V trimmed by 5 bases and J by 9 bases, 6 bases remained unmatched. The CDR3 is made up of 15 amino acids.

This chain connects TRBV6-1 to TRBJ2-2, with unresolved D. Trimming stripped 6 bases from V and 7 bases from J, with 18 bases between. Germline CDR1 is MNHNS and CDR2 is SASEGT. The CDR3 runs 15 residues. CDR3: CASRGNKLPGGELFF. The CDR3 DNA reads TGTGCCAGCAGGGGCAACAAATTACCCGGCGGGGAGCTGTTTTTT.

The V call is TRBV7-2, the J call TRBJ2-2; 10 bases align to TRBD2. The CDR3 sequence is 16 residues long. The V gene end was trimmed by 2 bases and the J gene end by 2 bases; junction bases not matched to a gene: 2. Germline V gene lookup returns CDR1 SGHTA and CDR2 FQGNSA. CDR3 sequence: CASSLLAGVNTGELFF. The CDR3 nucleotides read TGTGCCAGCAGCTTACTAGCGGGAGTTAACACCGGGGAGCTGTTTTTT. Filled out from reference TRBV7-2 and TRBJ2-2, the complete variable domain reads GAGVSQSPSNKVTEKGKDVELRCDPISGHTALYWYRQSLGQGLEFLIYFQGNSAPDKSGLPSDRFSAERTGGSVSTLTIQRTQQEDSAVYLCASSLLAGVNTGELFFGEGSRLTVL.

The chain uses TRBV7-2 and TRBJ2-2, with D possibly TRBD1 on 6 matching bases. Trimming left V 7 bases short and J 2 bases short, with 11 bases between. Germline CDR1 reads SGHTA; CDR2 reads FQGNSA. There are 14 residues in the CDR3. The CDR3 DNA reads as TGTGCCAGCAACCGGGACACCAACACCGGGGAGCTGTTTTTT. It is translated as CASNRDTNTGELFF.

Here the CDR3 DNA reads TGTGCCAGCAGCGAGAGGGGGGTAGCGGGAGGCTCCTACAATGAGCAGTTCTTC. Translating gives CASSERGVAGGSYNEQFF. The chain carries TRBV9 and TRBJ2-1, with 10 bases lining up with TRBD2. Germline V gene sequence: CDR1 SGDLS, CDR2 YYNGEE. CDR3 length: 18 residues. V gave up 3 bases and J gave up 0 bases; unmatched junction bases: 9.